The present TCR beta chain was sequenced within a study of shared clonotypes between healthy human individuals. The table came from immunoSEQ multiplex PCR; TCRdb's copy has only in-frame clones and leaves some out. The repertoire holds around 2.1 million clones, with more than 90% as singletons. The sequenced material came from naive CD4+ T cells sorted from blood. Subset specified: CD45RA+ positively selected. This TCR was sampled from a man between 18 and 35 years old in good health.

CDR3 region: CASSEIGRATDTQYF. The DNA for the CDR3 is TGCGCCAGCAGTGAGATTGGTAGGGCCACAGATACGCAGTATTTT. The chain has TRBV10-2 and TRBJ2-3; D remains unclear. Germline V gene lookup returns CDR1 WSHSY and CDR2 SAAADI. This CDR3 is 15 amino acids long. Trimming removed 2 bases from V and 2 bases from J, with 11 bases in between.